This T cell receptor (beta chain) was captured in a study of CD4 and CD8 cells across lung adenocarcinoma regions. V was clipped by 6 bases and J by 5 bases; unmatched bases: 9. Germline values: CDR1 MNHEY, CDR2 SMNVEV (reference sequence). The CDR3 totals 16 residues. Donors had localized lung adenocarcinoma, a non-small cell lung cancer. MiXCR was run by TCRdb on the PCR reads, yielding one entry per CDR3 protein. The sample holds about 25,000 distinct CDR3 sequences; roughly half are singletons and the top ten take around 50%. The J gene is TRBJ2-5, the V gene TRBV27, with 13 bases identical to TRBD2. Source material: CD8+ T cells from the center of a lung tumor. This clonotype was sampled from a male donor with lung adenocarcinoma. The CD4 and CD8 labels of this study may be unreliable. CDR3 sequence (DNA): TGTGCCAGCAGCCGGACTAGCGGGAGAGTCGGGGAGACCCAGTACTTC. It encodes CASSRTSGRVGETQYF.